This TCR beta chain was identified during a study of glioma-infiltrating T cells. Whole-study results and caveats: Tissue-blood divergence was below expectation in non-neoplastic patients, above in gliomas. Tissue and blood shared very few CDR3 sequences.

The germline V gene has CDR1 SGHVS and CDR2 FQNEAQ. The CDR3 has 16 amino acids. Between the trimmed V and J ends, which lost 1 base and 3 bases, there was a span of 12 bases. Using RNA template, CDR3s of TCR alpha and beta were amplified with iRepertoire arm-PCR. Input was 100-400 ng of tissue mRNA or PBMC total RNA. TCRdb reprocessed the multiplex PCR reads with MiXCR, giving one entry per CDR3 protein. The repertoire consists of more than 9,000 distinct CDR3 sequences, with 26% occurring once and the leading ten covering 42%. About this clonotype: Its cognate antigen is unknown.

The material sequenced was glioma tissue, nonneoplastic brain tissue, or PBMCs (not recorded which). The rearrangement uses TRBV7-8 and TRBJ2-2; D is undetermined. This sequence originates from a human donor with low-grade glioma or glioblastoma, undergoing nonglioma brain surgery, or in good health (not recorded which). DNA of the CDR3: TGTGCCAGCAGCTTAGAATCGGGTCTTGACACCGGGGAGCTGTTTTTT. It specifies CASSLESGLDTGELFF.